The present entry profiles one TCR beta chain with its context. Germline V CDR1 and CDR2: SGHRS, YFSETQ. With V trimmed by 2 bases and J by 3 bases, 5 bases remained unmatched. CDR3 length equals 15 residues. The entry originates in a study of shared clonotypes between healthy human individuals. This table comes from immunoSEQ multiplex PCR, and its TCRdb copy is limited to in-frame clones, with some not included. The table shows about 2 million clones, with over 85% occurring only once. Naive CD8 cells lacked CD45RO and underwent positive selection for CCR7, leaving out terminally differentiated effector memory CD45RA+ cells. Recent acute infections and vaccinations were absent in the healthy HIV-negative adult donors.

The J gene is TRBJ2-3, the V gene TRBV5-1, with 8 bases lining up with TRBD1. The receptor comes from a man between 18 and 35 years old in good health. The sequenced sample was naive CD8+ T cells sorted from blood. CDR3 in DNA: TGCGCCAGCAGCTTCCGAGGGGACAGGACAGATACGCAGTATTTT. Translation gives CASSFRGDRTDTQYF.